This TCR beta chain emerged from a study of cytomegalovirus exposure and HLA in healthy donors. General study points: Immune exposure information comprised only CMV serostatus. As a later analysis showed, several of the most significant clusters appeared to be linked to common viral pathogens. Later on, an analysis showed TCR association rates differing by HLA locus, with DRB1 the most and HLA-C the fewest. As a later analysis showed, a missense DCLRE1C variant was linked to trimming of TCR beta V- and J-genes.

There are 13 residues in the CDR3. Germline V CDR1 and CDR2: MNHNY, SVGAGI (reference sequence). V lost 8 bases and J lost 5, with 15 bases in between. The PCR was carried out with 60 Vbeta primers and 13 Jbeta primers. Assay used: immunoSEQ multiplex PCR; TCRdb lists only in-frame clones, some missing. The sample carries some 150,000 clones, over 75% recorded once. This clone showed up just a few times. Its target is unknown. The sequencing sample was made of PBMCs. This receptor was obtained from a female donor in good health and CMV-seronegative. The genes are TRBV6-6 and TRBJ1-2, with D perhaps TRBD1 (5 bases). Here the CDR3 DNA reads TGTGCCAGCGGACCCCCAGGGATATATGGCTACACCTTC. Its protein is CASGPPGIYGYTF.